This TCR beta chain is from a study of blood T cell repertoires in COVID-19. This clone has a single count. In the original analysis: By means of reference gene primer amplification, nucleated cell counts were estimated. Measured with immunoSEQ multiplex PCR; TCRdb has only the in-frame clones, and not every one. That table gives V, J and clone size, and the DNA gave D and trimming. The sample records about 48,000 clones, around 80% being singletons. The length of the CDR3 is 15 residues. Germline CDR1 SGHNT, CDR2 YENEEA. V gave up 5 bases and J gave up 2 bases; unmatched junction bases: 6. Input material: peripheral blood. This rearrangement joins TRBV11-3 to TRBJ2-5, with 9 bases matching TRBD1. This clonotype originated in an older man with acute or convalescent COVID-19. The CDR3, as DNA: TGTGCCAGCAGCCCCGGGACAGGGAATCAAGAGACCCAGTACTTC. This sequence encodes CASSPGTGNQETQYF.